These 20 T cell receptor beta chains were all obtained from the same sample, sequenced in a study of shared clonotypes between healthy human individuals. Naive CD8 populations comprised CD45RO-negative cells positively selected for CCR7, excluding terminally differentiated effector memory CD45RA+ cells. The data were produced by immunoSEQ multiplex PCR, yet TCRdb's version contains in-frame clones alone and is incomplete. The sample includes millions of clones, 85% to 95% of them seen just once. The sample was naive CD8+ T cells from PBMCs. The receptors shown here come from a man aged 18 to 30 in good health. Some clones in this sample may be carry-over from other donors' samples.

This chain uses TRBV27 with TRBJ2-5; 8 nucleotides align to TRBD1. Germline V gene data show CDR1 as MNHEY and CDR2 as SMNVEV (reference sequence). This CDR3 spans 17 amino acids. The ends lost 6 bases at V and 1 base at J; junction bases unmatched: 13. As DNA, the CDR3 is TGTGCCAGCAGCCAAAAAAAGACAGGGGCCTCCCAAGAGACCCAGTACTTC. It specifies CASSQKKTGASQETQYF.

The genes are TRBV27 and TRBJ2-7; D remains unclear. The ends were cut back, 5 bases at V and 0 bases at J, with 29 bases in the middle. The length of the CDR3 is 20 residues. The germline V gene encodes CDR1 MNHEY and CDR2 SMNVEV (reference sequence). This CDR3 is CASSPRGGIQFSLSSYEQYF. The CDR3 coding sequence is TGTGCCAGCAGTCCCCGAGGTGGGATACAGTTTTCCCTAAGCTCCTACGAGCAGTACTTC.

In its sample, this clone was seen once. V gene TRBV27 combines with J gene TRBJ1-1; 7 positions agree with TRBD1. Germline CDR1 MNHEY, CDR2 SMNVEV (reference sequence). The CDR3 totals 15 residues. With V trimmed by 5 bases and J by 5 bases, 11 bases remained unmatched. CDR3 sequence (DNA): TGTGCCAGCAGTCCTAAGAGGGGGCTTAGGACTGAAGCTTTCTTT. This translates into CASSPKRGLRTEAFF.

The rearrangement joins TRBV28 to TRBJ2-1, with 7 positions matching TRBD1. This CDR3 region has 14 residues. CDR1 is MDHEN and CDR2 is SYDVKM in the germline V gene. After removal of 7 bases from V and 2 bases from J, the junction contained 5 bases not matched to a gene. CDR3 DNA: TGTGCCAGCATTCCGGGACAGACCTACAATGAGCAGTTCTTC. Encoded protein: CASIPGQTYNEQFF. Filled out from reference TRBV28 and TRBJ2-1, the complete variable domain reads DVKVTQSSRYLVKRTGEKVFLECVQDMDHENMFWYRQDPGLGLRLIYFSYDVKMKEKGDIPEGYSVSREKKERFSLILESASTNQTSMYLCASIPGQTYNEQFFGPGTRLTVL.

The chain carries TRBV4-1 and TRBJ2-5; D ambiguous. V dropped 0 bases and J dropped 3 bases, with 11 bases sitting between them. Germline values: CDR1 MGHRA, CDR2 YSYEKL. The CDR3 is 15 amino acids. For the CDR3, the DNA is TGCGCCAGCAGCCAAGACGAGAGGCGGAAAGAGACCCAGTACTTC. The encoded protein is CASSQDERRKETQYF.

The chain links TRBV15 to TRBJ2-7; D is unresolved. The CDR3 spans 15 residues. CDR1 is LNHNV, CDR2 YYDKDF, per germline (reference sequence). V shed 1 base and J shed 3 bases, with 13 bases lying between them. For the CDR3, the DNA is TGTGCCACCAGCAGAGGGGTCGGTCGGTTCTACGAGCAGTACTTC. Its translation is CATSRGVGRFYEQYF.

In DNA form, the CDR3 reads TGCGCCAGCAGTGAGCGGACAGGTTCCAATCAGCCCCAGCATTTT. Translation: CASSERTGSNQPQHF. The chain uses TRBV10-2 and TRBJ1-5, with 7 bases fitting TRBD1. CDR1 is WSHSY and CDR2 is SAAADI in the germline V gene. Unmatched junction bases numbered 4, after V lost 2 bases and J lost 3 bases. This CDR3 contains 15 residues.

This chain links TRBV6-1 with TRBJ2-7, with TRBD1 matching over 8 bases. Trimming removed 2 bases from V and 2 bases from J; junction bases left unmatched: 5. The CDR3 totals 15 residues. CDR1 and CDR2 (germline): MNHNS, SASEGT. The CDR3 spells CASSEWGTGAYEQYF. The CDR3 DNA is TGTGCCAGCAGTGAATGGGGGACAGGTGCCTACGAGCAGTACTTC.

The V call is TRBV14, the J call TRBJ2-7; D ambiguous. Trimming removed 7 bases at V and 9 bases at J, with 19 bases between. Germline CDR1 reads SGHDN; CDR2 reads FVKESK. CDR3 length equals 13 residues. CDR3 DNA: TGTGCCAGCAAGGGCAGAAACTTTCCTCGGCAGTACTTC. The encoded protein is CASKGRNFPRQYF.

For this clone: This CDR3 is also generated by other DNA sequences in the sample. For the CDR3, the DNA is TGTGCCAGCAGCGTAGACGGATCCTACAATGAGCAGTTCTTC. It yields the protein CASSVDGSYNEQFF. This rearrangement joins TRBV9 to TRBJ2-1; D is uncertain. This CDR3 has 14 residues. V lost 0 bases to trimming and J lost 1 base, with 5 bases between them. Per the germline V gene, CDR1 is SGDLS and CDR2 is YYNGEE.

The V and J genes are TRBV10-3 and TRBJ2-7; the match to TRBD2 covers 8 bases. CDR3 size: 19 residues. The germline gives CDR1 ENHRY, CDR2 SYGVKD. The trim removed 5 bases at V and 5 bases at J, leaving 23 bases unmatched. The CDR3 DNA reads TGTGCCATCAGTCCAGTCGCCCCCACCGGAGCGGGAGACCCCCACGAGCAGTACTTC. It codes for CAISPVAPTGAGDPHEQYF.

The chain employs TRBV25-1 and TRBJ1-4, with a possible D match to TRBD1 (5 bases). Germline CDR1 reads MGHDK; CDR2 reads SYGVNS. V lost 5 bases to trimming and J lost 11 bases, with 18 bases between them. The CDR3 totals 14 residues. This CDR3 is CASSSRGDGGKLFF. The CDR3, as DNA: TGTGCCAGCAGTTCCCGCGGGGATGGGGGGAAACTGTTTTTT. Combining the CDR3 with reference TRBV25-1 and TRBJ1-4 gives the whole variable domain EADIYQTPRYLVIGTGKKITLECSQTMGHDKMYWYQQDPGMELHLIHYSYGVNSTEKGDLSSESTVSRIRTEHFPLTLESARPSHTSQYLCASSSRGDGGKLFFGSGTQLSVL.

V is TRBV7-9 and J is TRBJ1-2; no clear D gene. The CDR3 runs 13 residues. V lost 6 bases and J 8 bases, leaving 16 bases between the germline ends. The germline V gene has CDR1 SEHNR and CDR2 FQNEAQ (reference sequence). CDR3 region: CASRSGSSPGYTF. The CDR3, as DNA: TGTGCCAGCAGATCTGGTTCATCCCCAGGCTACACCTTC.

This chain connects TRBV30 to TRBJ1-2, with D hard to call. This CDR3 is built from 11 residues. CDR1 is GTSNPN and CDR2 is SVGIG in the germline V gene (reference sequence). V lost 1 base, J lost 8 bases, and 8 bases lay in between. CDR3 sequence (DNA): TGTGCCTGGAGTGGACCTGTGGGCTACACCTTC. Protein sequence: CAWSGPVGYTF.

The chain combines TRBV5-1 with TRBJ1-2; unclear D gene. The V gene lost 0 bases and the J gene lost 5 bases, with 17 bases spanning the gap. The CDR3 loop spans 16 amino acids. Per the germline V gene, CDR1 is SGHRS and CDR2 is YFSETQ. As DNA, the CDR3 is TGCGCCAGCAGCTTGGCCGGGGATAGTAGAGGGTATGGCTACACCTTC. This encodes CASSLAGDSRGYGYTF.

The J gene is TRBJ1-1, the V gene TRBV30, with a possible D match to TRBD1 (5 bases). The CDR3 has 21 amino acids. Germline CDR1 reads GTSNPN; CDR2 reads SVGIG (reference sequence). The V end lost 3 bases, the J end lost 1 base, and 33 bases lay between the germline ends. Here the CDR3 DNA reads TGTGCCTGGAGGGGGTTAAGCGGGGTAGGTACAGGACTTACTTCGAACACTGAAGCTTTCTTT. Its protein product is CAWRGLSGVGTGLTSNTEAFF.

The chain carries TRBV4-3 and TRBJ2-3, with a possible D match to TRBD2 (5 bases). Trimming pared 1 base from V and 6 bases from J, leaving 17 bases between. CDR3 length: 16 amino acids. Germline V lookup: CDR1 LGHNA, CDR2 YSLEER. The CDR3 here is CASSQVSRSTGDTQYF. CDR3 coding DNA: TGCGCCAGCAGCCAAGTGAGCCGCAGCACGGGGGATACGCAGTATTTT.

The chain links TRBV27 to TRBJ2-7; the D gene is possibly TRBD1 (6 bases). The V and J ends lost 6 bases and 4 bases respectively, with 31 bases between them. Germline CDR1 is MNHEY and CDR2 is SMNVEV (reference sequence). This CDR3 region has 19 residues. CDR3 DNA sequence: TGTGCCAGCAGGCCCCTACGGATCGGACAGCTTGCATCTCTTTACGAGCAGTACTTC. It translates to CASRPLRIGQLASLYEQYF.

This chain joins TRBV19 and TRBJ1-1, with D tentatively TRBD1 (5 bases). V lost 6 bases to trimming and J lost 4 bases, with 9 bases between them. CDR3 size: 12 residues. From germline, CDR1 is LNHDA and CDR2 SQIVND (reference sequence). The CDR3 DNA is TGTGCCAGTAGGGGGGAGGGCACTGAAGCTTTCTTT. Its protein is CASRGEGTEAFF.

This clone has a handful of counts. V is TRBV30 and J is TRBJ1-1, with unresolved D. This CDR3 contains 12 residues. Germline V gene sequence: CDR1 GTSNPN, CDR2 SVGIG (reference sequence). Trimming cost V 1 base and J 5 bases, with 8 bases left between them. This chain's CDR3 is CAWSAKGTEAFF. The DNA of the CDR3 is TGTGCCTGGAGTGCCAAGGGTACTGAAGCTTTCTTT. Complete variable domain (other parts from reference TRBV30 and TRBJ1-1): SQTIHQWPATLVQPVGSPLSLECTVEGTSNPNLYWYRQAAGRGLQLLFYSVGIGQISSEVPQNLSASRPQDRQFILSSKKLLLSDSGFYLCAWSAKGTEAFFGQGTRLTVV.